The clone carrying this TCR beta chain has more than one count but fewer than ten. Its antigen is unknown. This sample stems from a study of CD8 T cells in ankylosing spondylitis. V shed 5 bases, J shed 2 bases, and the junction held 12 bases outside the gene matches. The CDR3 extends over 17 amino acids. CDR1 is MNHEY and CDR2 is SMNVEV in the germline V gene (reference sequence). Libraries of TCR beta came from quantitative 5'-RACE with molecular barcodes. TCRdb re-called the 5' RACE reads through MiXCR, storing one row per CDR3 protein. The table includes some 270,000 distinct CDR3 sequences, roughly a third detected once. Study-wide results and limits: Previously reported in reactive arthritis synovial fluid and blood were some of the motif variants. Several highly homologous variants made up a TCR beta motif that seemed to typify ankylosing spondylitis blood. Disease-linked clones were CD8+ and relatively rare in peripheral blood.

The sequence was obtained from a male donor with ankylosing spondylitis or in good health (not recorded which). Sequenced sample: blood, either unsorted or a sorted T cell fraction (not recorded which). This chain links TRBV27 with TRBJ1-2; TRBD1 agrees at 9 bases. The CDR3 loop reads CASSPTGGISSNYGYTF. The CDR3 bases are TGTGCCAGCAGTCCCACAGGGGGCATATCCTCAAACTATGGCTACACCTTC.